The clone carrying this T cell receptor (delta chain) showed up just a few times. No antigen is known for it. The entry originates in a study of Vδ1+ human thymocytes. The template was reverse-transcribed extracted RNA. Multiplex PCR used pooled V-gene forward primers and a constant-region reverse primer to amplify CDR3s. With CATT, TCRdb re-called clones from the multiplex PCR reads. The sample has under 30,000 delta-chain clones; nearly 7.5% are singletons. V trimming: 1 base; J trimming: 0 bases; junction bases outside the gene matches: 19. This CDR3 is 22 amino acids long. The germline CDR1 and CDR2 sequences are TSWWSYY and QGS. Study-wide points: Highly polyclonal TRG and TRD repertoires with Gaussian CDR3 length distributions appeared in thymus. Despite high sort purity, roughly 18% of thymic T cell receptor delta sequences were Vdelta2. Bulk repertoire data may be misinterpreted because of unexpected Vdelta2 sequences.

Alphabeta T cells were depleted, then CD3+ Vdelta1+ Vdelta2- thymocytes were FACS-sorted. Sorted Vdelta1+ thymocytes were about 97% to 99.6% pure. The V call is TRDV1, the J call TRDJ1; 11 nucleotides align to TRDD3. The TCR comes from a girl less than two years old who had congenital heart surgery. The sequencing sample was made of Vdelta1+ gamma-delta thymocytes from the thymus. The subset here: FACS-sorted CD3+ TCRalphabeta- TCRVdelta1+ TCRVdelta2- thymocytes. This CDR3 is CALGEQRGHGGYAAVYTDKLIF. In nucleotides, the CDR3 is TGTGCTCTTGGGGAACAAAGAGGCCATGGGGGATACGCAGCAGTGTACACCGATAAACTCATCTTT.